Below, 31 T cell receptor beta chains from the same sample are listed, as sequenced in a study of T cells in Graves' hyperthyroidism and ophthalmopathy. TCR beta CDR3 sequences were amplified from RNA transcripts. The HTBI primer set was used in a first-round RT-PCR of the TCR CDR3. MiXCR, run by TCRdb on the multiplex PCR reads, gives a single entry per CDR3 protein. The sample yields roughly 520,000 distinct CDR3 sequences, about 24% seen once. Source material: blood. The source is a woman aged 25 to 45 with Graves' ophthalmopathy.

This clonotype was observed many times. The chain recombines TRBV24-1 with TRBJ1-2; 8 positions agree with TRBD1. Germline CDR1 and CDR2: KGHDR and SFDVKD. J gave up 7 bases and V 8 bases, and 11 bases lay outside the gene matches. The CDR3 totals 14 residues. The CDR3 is CATTVLQGVGGYTF. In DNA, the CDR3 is TGTGCCACCACCGTACTACAGGGGGTGGGTGGCTACACCTTC.

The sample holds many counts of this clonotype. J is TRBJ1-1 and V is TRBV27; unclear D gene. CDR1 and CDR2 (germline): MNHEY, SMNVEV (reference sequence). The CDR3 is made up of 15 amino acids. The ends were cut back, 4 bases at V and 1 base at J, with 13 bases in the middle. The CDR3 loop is CASSSFDKPNTEAFF. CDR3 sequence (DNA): TGTGCCAGCAGTTCATTCGACAAGCCGAACACTGAAGCTTTCTTT.

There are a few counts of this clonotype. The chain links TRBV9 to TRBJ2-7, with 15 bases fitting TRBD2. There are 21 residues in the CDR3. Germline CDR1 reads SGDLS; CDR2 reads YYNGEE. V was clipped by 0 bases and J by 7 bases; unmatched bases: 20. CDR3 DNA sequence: TGTGCCAGCAGCGTAGAATATATGGATGGACTAGCGGGGGGGCCAGGTAGAGAGCAGTACTTC. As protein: CASSVEYMDGLAGGPGREQYF.

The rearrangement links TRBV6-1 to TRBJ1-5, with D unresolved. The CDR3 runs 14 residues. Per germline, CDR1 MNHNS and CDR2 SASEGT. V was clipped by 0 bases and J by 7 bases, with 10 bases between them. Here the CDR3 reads CASSEAPGRQPQHF. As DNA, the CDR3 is TGTGCCAGCAGTGAAGCCCCGGGTCGGCAGCCCCAGCATTTT.

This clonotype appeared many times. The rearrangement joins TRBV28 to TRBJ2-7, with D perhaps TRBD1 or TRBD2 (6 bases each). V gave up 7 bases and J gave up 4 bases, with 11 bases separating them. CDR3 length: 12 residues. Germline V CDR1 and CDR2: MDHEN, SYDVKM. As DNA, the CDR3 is TGTGCCAGCACGGGGGCGCGATACGAGCAGTACTTC. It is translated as CASTGARYEQYF.

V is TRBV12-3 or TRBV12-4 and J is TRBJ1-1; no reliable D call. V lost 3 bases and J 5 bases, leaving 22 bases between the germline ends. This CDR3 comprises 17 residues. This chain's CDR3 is CASSLTELLSRGTEAFF. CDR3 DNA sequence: TGTGCCAGCAGTTTGACTGAACTACTATCCCGAGGGACTGAAGCTTTCTTT.

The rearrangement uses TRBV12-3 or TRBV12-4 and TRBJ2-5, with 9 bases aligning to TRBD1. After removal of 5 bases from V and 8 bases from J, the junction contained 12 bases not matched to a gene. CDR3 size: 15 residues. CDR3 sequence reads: CASSPPGQGGDTQYF. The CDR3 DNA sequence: TGTGCCAGCAGTCCGCCGGGACAGGGAGGAGATACCCAGTACTTC.

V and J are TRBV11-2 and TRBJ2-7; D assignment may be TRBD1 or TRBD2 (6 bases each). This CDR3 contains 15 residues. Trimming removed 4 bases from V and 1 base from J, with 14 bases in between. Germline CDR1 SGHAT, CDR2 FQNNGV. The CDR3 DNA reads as TGTGCCAGCAGCTCTTACACAGGGAGGTCCTACGAGCAGTACTTC. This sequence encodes CASSSYTGRSYEQYF.

The chain's CDR3 is CSATDRGETQYF. CDR3 nucleotide sequence: TGCAGTGCTACGGACAGGGGAGAGACCCAGTACTTC. The chain recombines TRBV20-1 with TRBJ2-5, with TRBD1 matching over 9 bases. V lost 4 bases and J lost 4; bases outside the gene matches: 1. The CDR3 contains 12 residues. In germline, CDR1 is DFQATT, CDR2 SNEGSKA (reference sequence).

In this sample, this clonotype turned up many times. The CDR3 DNA reads as TGTGCCAGCAGTTACTCACCTTACTCCTATGGCTACACCTTC. Translated: CASSYSPYSYGYTF. The V call is TRBV6-5, the J call TRBJ1-2, with D unresolved. Germline assignment: CDR1 MNHEY and CDR2 SVGAGI. The ends were cut back, 0 bases at V and 4 bases at J, with 9 bases in the middle. The CDR3 is 14 residues long.

This CDR3 reads CATSRDIVRGQRAFF. The CDR3 DNA reads TGTGCCACCAGCAGAGATATCGTTAGGGGACAAAGGGCTTTCTTT. J is TRBJ1-1 and V is TRBV15; D is perhaps TRBD1 (6 bases). CDR3 length: 15 amino acids. Germline-derived CDR1 and CDR2 are LNHNV and YYDKDF (reference sequence). Trimming cost V 0 bases and J 11 bases, with 19 bases left between them.

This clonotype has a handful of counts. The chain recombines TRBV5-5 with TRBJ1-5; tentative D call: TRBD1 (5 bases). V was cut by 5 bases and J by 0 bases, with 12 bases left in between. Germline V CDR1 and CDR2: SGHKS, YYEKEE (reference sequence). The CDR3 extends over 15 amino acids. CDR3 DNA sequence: TGTGCCAGCAGTCCGAAGGGGCTTAGCAATCAGCCCCAGCATTTT. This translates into CASSPKGLSNQPQHF.

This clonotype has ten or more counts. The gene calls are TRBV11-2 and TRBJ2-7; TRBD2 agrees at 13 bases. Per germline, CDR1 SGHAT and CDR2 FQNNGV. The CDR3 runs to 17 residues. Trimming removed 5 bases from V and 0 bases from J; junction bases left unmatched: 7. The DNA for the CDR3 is TGTGCCAGCAGCGACGGACTAGCGGGGGTAGGCTCCTACGAGCAGTACTTC. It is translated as CASSDGLAGVGSYEQYF.

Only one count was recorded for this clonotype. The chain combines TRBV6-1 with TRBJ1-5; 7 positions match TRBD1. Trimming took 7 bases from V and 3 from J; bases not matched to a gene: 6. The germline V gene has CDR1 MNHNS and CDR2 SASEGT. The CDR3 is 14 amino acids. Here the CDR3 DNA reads TGTGCCAGCAAACAGGGGTGGCACAATCAGCCCCAGCATTTT. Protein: CASKQGWHNQPQHF.

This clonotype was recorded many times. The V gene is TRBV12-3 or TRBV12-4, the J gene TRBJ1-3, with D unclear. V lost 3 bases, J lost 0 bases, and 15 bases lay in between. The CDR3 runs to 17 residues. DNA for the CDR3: TGTGCCAGCAGTTTCCCGGCCGCGGGGAGCTCTGGAAACACCATATATTTT. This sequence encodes CASSFPAAGSSGNTIYF.

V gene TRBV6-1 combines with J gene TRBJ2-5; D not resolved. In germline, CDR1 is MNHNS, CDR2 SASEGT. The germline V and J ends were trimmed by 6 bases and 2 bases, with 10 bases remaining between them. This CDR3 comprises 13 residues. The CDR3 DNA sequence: TGTGCCAGCAGATCTTGGCTACAAGAGACCCAGTACTTC. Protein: CASRSWLQETQYF.

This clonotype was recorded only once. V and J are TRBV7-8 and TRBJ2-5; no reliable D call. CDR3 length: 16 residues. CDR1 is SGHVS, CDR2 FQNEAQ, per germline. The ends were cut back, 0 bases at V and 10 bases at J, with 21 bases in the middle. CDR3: CASSLAPDRWLSGQYF. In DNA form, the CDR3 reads TGTGCCAGCAGCTTAGCTCCGGACCGGTGGCTGAGTGGCCAGTACTTC.

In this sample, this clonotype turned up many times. The DNA for the CDR3 is TGTGCCAGCAGCCCAAGACAGGGGAGAGAGACCCAGTACTTC. Translated, it gives CASSPRQGRETQYF. This chain links TRBV12-3 or TRBV12-4 with TRBJ2-5; 8 bases are shared with TRBD1. The CDR3 is made up of 14 amino acids. Unmatched junction bases numbered 7, after V lost 6 bases and J lost 4 bases.

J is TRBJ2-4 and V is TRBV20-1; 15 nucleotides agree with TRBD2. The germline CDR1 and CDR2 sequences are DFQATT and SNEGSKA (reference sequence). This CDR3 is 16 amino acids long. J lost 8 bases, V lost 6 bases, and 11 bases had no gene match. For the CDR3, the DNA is TGCAGTGCCTTTCGGACTAGCGGGGGGGATCGGGACATTCAGTACTTC. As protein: CSAFRTSGGDRDIQYF.

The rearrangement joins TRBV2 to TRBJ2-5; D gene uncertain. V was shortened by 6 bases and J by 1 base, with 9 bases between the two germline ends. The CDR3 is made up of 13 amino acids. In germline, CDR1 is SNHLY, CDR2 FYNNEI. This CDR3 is CASRLRIQETQYF. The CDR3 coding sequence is TGTGCCAGCAGACTGCGGATCCAAGAGACCCAGTACTTC.

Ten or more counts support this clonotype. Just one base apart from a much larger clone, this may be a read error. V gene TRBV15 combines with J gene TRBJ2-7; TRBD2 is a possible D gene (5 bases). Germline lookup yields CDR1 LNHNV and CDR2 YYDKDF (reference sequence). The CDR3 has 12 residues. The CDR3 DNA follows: TGTGCCACCGGCAGAGCCGGGAACGAGCAGTACTTC. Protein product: CATGRAGNEQYF.

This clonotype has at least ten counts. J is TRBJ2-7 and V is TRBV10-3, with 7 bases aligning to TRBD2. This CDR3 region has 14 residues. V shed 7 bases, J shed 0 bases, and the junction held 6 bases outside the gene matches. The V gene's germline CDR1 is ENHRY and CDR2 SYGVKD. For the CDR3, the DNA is TGTGCCATCAAGCGGGACGTAAGCTCCTACGAGCAGTACTTC. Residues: CAIKRDVSSYEQYF.

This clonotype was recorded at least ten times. Here the CDR3 reads CASSPSDDRSYEQYF. CDR3 in DNA: TGTGCCAGCAGCCCCTCGGACGACCGCTCCTACGAGCAGTACTTC. This chain uses TRBV7-2 with TRBJ2-7; D uncertain. Trimming removed 5 bases at V and 0 bases at J, with 14 bases between. Germline V lookup: CDR1 SGHTA, CDR2 FQGNSA. This CDR3 is built from 15 residues.

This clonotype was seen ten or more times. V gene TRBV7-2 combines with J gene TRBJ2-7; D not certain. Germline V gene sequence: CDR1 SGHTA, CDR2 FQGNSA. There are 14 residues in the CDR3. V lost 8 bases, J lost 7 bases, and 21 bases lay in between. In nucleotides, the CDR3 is TGTGCCAGCGCCCCGAATTCCCGGGTAACAGAGCAGTACTTC. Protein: CASAPNSRVTEQYF.

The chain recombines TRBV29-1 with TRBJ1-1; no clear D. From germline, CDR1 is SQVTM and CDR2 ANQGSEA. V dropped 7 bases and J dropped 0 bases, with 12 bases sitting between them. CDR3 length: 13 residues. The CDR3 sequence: CSATRVLNTEAFF. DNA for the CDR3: TGCAGCGCAACAAGAGTCTTGAACACTGAAGCTTTCTTT.

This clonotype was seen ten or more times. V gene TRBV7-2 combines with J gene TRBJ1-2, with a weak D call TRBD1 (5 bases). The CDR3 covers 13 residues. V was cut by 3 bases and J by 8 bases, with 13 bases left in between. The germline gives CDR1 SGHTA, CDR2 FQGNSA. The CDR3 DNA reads TGTGCCAGCAGCTTCGGCAGGGAGGGCGGCTACACCTTC. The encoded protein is CASSFGREGGYTF.

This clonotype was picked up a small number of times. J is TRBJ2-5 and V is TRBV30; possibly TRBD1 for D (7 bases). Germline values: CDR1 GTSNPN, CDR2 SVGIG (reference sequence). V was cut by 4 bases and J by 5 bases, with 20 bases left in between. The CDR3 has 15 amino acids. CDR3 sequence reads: CAWTGGGVIRETQYF. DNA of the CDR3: TGTGCCTGGACTGGAGGGGGCGTCATCAGGGAGACCCAGTACTTC.

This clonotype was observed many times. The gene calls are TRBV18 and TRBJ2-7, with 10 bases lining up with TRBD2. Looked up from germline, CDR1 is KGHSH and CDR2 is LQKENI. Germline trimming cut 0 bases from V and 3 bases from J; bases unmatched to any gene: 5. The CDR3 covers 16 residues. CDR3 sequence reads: CASSPPGTSVLYEQYF. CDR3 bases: TGTGCCAGCTCACCACCGGGGACTAGCGTCCTCTACGAGCAGTACTTC. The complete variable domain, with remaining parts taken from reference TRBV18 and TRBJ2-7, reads NAGVMQNPRHLVRRRGQEARLRCSPMKGHSHVYWYRQLPEEGLKFMVYLQKENIIDESGMPKERFSAEFPKEGPSILRIQQVVRGDSAAYFCASSPPGTSVLYEQYFGPGTRLTVT.

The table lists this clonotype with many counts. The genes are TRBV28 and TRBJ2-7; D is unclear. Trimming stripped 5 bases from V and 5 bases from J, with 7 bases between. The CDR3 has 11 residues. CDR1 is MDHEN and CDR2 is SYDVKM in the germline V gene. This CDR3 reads CASSEPNEQYF. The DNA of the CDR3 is TGTGCCAGCAGTGAACCGAACGAGCAGTACTTC.

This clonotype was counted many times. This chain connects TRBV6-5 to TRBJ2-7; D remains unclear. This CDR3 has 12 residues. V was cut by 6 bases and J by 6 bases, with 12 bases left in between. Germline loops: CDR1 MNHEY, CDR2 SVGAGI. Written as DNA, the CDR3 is TGTGCCAGCAGCCTCAAGCCGGGCGAGCAGTACTTC. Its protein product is CASSLKPGEQYF.

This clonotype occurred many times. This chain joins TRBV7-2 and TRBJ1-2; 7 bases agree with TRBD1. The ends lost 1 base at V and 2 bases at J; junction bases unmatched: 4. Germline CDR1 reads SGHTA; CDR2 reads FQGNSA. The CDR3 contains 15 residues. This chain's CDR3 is CASSLGGQKNYGYTF. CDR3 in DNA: TGTGCCAGCAGCTTAGGGGGACAGAAGAACTATGGCTACACCTTC.